A selection of T cell receptor beta chains follows, all from one sample in a study of cytomegalovirus exposure and HLA in healthy donors. TCRdb's copy holds only in-frame clones and misses some; the assay was immunoSEQ multiplex PCR. The sample contains around 140,000 clones, around 78% of which appear only once. Sequencing was performed on PBMCs. These receptors all come from a middle-aged woman in good health and CMV-seropositive. The CDR3 runs from the conserved cysteine through the conserved F or W. The order of the fields is V gene, D gene, J gene, clone size, CDR3 protein, CDR3 DNA. The D gene is left open where the match is weak. Size tells how often a clone was seen (once, few, many) or the class of an expanded clone, and some rows leave it out.

TRBV5-6	TRBD1	TRBJ2-7	-	CASSSTETGGHFEQYF	TGTGCCAGCAGCTCTACCGAGACAGGGGGACACTTTGAGCAGTACTTC
TRBV18	-	TRBJ1-1	-	CASSPRREGNTEAFF	TGTGCCAGCTCACCAAGGCGGGAGGGGAACACTGAAGCTTTCTTT
TRBV12-5	-	TRBJ1-5	-	CASALWIGSGGNQPQHF	TGTGCTAGTGCTTTGTGGATAGGATCGGGGGGCAATCAGCCCCAGCATTTT
TRBV19	-	TRBJ2-7	few	CASSIGGTAYEQYF	TGTGCCAGTAGTATTGGGGGGACAGCCTACGAGCAGTACTTC
TRBV6-5	-	TRBJ1-2	-	CASSQEWGPKGYTF	TGTGCCAGCAGCCAGGAGTGGGGGCCAAAAGGCTACACCTTC
TRBV18	-	TRBJ1-2	-	CASSPRSSRYGYTF	TGTGCCAGCTCACCACGGAGCTCTCGCTATGGCTACACCTTC
TRBV9	-	TRBJ1-2	-	CASSAAVDYGYTF	TGTGCCAGCAGCGCTGCGGTAGACTATGGCTACACCTTC
TRBV5-1	TRBD1	TRBJ1-2	-	CASSSDRGCDYGYTF	TGCGCCAGCAGCTCGGACAGGGGGTGTGACTATGGCTACACCTTC
TRBV5-1	-	TRBJ2-2	-	CASSSRASSTGELFF	TGCGCCAGCAGCTCTCGGGCTAGCTCCACCGGGGAGCTGTTTTTT
TRBV7-3	-	TRBJ2-6	-	CASSLRAGSGANVLTF	TGTGCCAGCAGCTTAAGGGCGGGCTCTGGGGCCAACGTCCTGACTTTC
TRBV18	-	TRBJ1-3	-	CASSPASGNTIYF	TGTGCCAGCTCACCGGCTTCTGGAAACACCATATATTTT
TRBV28	-	TRBJ2-5	-	CASSSGQQETQYF	TGTGCCAGCAGTTCGGGACAACAGGAGACCCAGTACTTC
TRBV6-1	-	TRBJ2-5	few	CASSVGGGTETQYF	TGTGCCAGCAGTGTTGGGGGAGGCACAGAGACCCAGTACTTC
TRBV5-1	-	TRBJ1-1	few	CASSLGVGGFGATEAFF	TGCGCCAGCAGCTTGGGAGTCGGCGGATTTGGCGCCACTGAAGCTTTCTTT
TRBV5-1	-	TRBJ2-2	-	CASSFGQLTGELFF	TGCGCCAGCAGCTTTGGACAGCTAACCGGGGAGCTGTTTTTT
TRBV6-1	TRBD1	TRBJ2-5	-	CASSERRNRAGGLRETQYF	TGTGCCAGCAGTGAAAGGAGGAATCGGGCAGGGGGCTTGCGAGAGACCCAGTACTTC
TRBV2	-	TRBJ1-1	-	CASNLGASYSEAFF	TGTGCCAGCAATCTGGGGGCCAGCTACTCTGAAGCTTTCTTT
TRBV27	-	TRBJ2-7	-	CASSLGGGVKYF	TGTGCCAGCAGCCTAGGAGGGGGCGTTAAGTACTTC
TRBV27	TRBD2	TRBJ2-1	-	CASSRAGGRFYNEQFF	TGTGCCAGCAGCCGAGCAGGCGGGAGGTTCTACAATGAGCAGTTCTTC
TRBV7-9	TRBD2	TRBJ2-7	-	CASSPLTSRHSYEQYF	TGTGCCAGCAGCCCCTTGACTAGCAGACATTCCTACGAGCAGTACTTC
TRBV7-2	-	TRBJ2-7	-	CASSLAGGSYEQYF	TGTGCCAGCAGCTTAGCGGGAGGTTCCTACGAGCAGTACTTC
TRBV7-8	-	TRBJ1-2	-	CASSLTQGFYGYTF	TGTGCCAGCAGCCTTACCCAGGGGTTCTATGGCTACACCTTC
TRBV5-1	-	TRBJ2-7	-	CASSLGGGYEQYF	TGCGCCAGCAGCTTGGGAGGGGGCTACGAGCAGTACTTC
TRBV11-3	-	TRBJ2-7	once	CASSSGGLGTEQYF	TGTGCCAGCAGCTCAGGGGGGTTAGGAACCGAGCAGTACTTC
TRBV6-6	TRBD1	TRBJ2-2	-	CASSYLGQGGTGELFF	TGTGCCAGCAGTTACCTGGGACAGGGGGGAACCGGGGAGCTGTTTTTT
TRBV29-1	TRBD2	TRBJ2-1	-	CSVVGLADSYNEQFF	TGCAGCGTTGTGGGACTAGCAGACTCCTACAATGAGCAGTTCTTC
TRBV6-1	-	TRBJ1-1	few	CASRPGNTEAFF	TGTGCCAGCAGGCCGGGGAACACTGAAGCTTTCTTT
TRBV7-9	TRBD1	TRBJ2-2	-	CASSLIRGLNTGELFF	TGTGCCAGCAGCTTGATCAGGGGGCTTAACACCGGGGAGCTGTTTTTT
TRBV5-4	-	TRBJ2-5	-	CASSPGGTEETQYF	TGTGCCAGCAGCCCCGGAGGGACAGAAGAGACCCAGTACTTC
TRBV7-2	-	TRBJ2-5	-	CASSFVHTETQYF	TGTGCCAGCAGCTTTGTCCACACGGAGACCCAGTACTTC